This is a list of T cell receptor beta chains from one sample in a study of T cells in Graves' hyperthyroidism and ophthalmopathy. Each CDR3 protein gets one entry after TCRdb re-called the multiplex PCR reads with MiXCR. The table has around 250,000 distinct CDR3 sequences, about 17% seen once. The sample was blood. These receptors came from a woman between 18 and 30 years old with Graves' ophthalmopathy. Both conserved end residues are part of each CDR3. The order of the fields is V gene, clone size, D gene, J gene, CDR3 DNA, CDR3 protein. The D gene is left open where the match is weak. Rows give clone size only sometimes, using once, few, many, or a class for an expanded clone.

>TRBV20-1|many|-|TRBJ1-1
TGCAGTGCTAGTAAGATAGTCATGAACACTGAAGCTTTCTTT
CSASKIVMNTEAFF
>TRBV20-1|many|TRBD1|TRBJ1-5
TGCAGTGCTAGAGGGGGACAGGGGAATCAGCCCCAGCATTTT
CSARGGQGNQPQHF
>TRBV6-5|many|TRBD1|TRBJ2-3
TGTGCCAGCAGTTACCGGGGACAGGGGGTTGCAGATACGCAGTATTTT
CASSYRGQGVADTQYF
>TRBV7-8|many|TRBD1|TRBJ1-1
TGTGCCAGCAGCTTAGGACAGGGGATGAACACTGAAGCTTTCTTT
CASSLGQGMNTEAFF
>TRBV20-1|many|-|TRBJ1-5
TGCAGTGCTAGAGAAGGGCGGGCGGGCAATCAGCCCCAGCATTTT
CSAREGRAGNQPQHF
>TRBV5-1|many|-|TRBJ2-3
TGCGCCAGCAGCTGGGTGGTCTCAAGCACAGATACGCAGTATTTT
CASSWVVSSTDTQYF
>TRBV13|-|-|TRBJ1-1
TGTGCCAGCAGTTCCTCTGACACATCGTACAACACTGAAGCTTTCTTT
CASSSSDTSYNTEAFF
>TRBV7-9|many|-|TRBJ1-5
TGTGCCAGCAGCTCCCCCGGGCCTAATCAGCCCCAGCATTTT
CASSSPGPNQPQHF
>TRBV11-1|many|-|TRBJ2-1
TGTGCCAGCAGCTCAAGCGGACCCTTCGAGGGGGAATTCTACAATGAGCAGTTCTTC
CASSSSGPFEGEFYNEQFF
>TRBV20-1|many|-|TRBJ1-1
TGCAGTGCTAGAGGCTCAGGGTTGGACACTGAAGCTTTCTTT
CSARGSGLDTEAFF
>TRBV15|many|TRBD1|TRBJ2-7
TGTGCCACCAGCATAGACCCGGGACAGGGCTACGAGCAGTACTTC
CATSIDPGQGYEQYF
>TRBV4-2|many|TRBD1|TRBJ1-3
TGTGCCAGCAGCCCTCGGACAGGGGGCGGAAACACCATATATTTT
CASSPRTGGGNTIYF
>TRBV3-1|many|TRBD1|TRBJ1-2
TGTGCCAGCAGCCAAGTGGGACAGGGAATCGGCTACACCTTC
CASSQVGQGIGYTF
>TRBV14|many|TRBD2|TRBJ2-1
TGTGCCAGCAGCCAAGATATCAGGCTAGCGGGGTACAATGAGCAGTTCTTC
CASSQDIRLAGYNEQFF
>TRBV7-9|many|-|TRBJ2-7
TGTGCCAGCAGCCCAGAGGATCTTTTTCCCGCCGCCTACGAGCAGTACTTC
CASSPEDLFPAAYEQYF
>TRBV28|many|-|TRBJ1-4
TGTGCCAGCAGTCCCCACCTACAGGGTGGAAGTGAAAAACTGTTTTTT
CASSPHLQGGSEKLFF
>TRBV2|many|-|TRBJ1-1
TGTGCCAGCACTCGAGGACAACACAACACTGAAGCTTTCTTT
CASTRGQHNTEAFF
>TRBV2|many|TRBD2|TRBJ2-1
TGTGCCAGCAGAGGACTAGCGGGAATTGCGAATGAGCAGTTCTTC
CASRGLAGIANEQFF
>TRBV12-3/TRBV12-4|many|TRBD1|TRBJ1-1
TGTGCCAGCAGTCCCGACAGGGGGACTGACGCTTTCTTT
CASSPDRGTDAFF
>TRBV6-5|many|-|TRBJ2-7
TGTGCCAGCAGTTACTCGGCCAGGGTGAACGAGCAGTACTTC
CASSYSARVNEQYF
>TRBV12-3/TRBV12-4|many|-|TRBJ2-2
TGTGCCAGCACCGGCAACACCGGGGAGCTGTTTTTT
CASTGNTGELFF
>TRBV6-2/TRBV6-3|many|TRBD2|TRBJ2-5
TGTGCCAGCAGTTACCCGGGACTAGCGGGGGAGTACCAAGAGACCCAGTACTTC
CASSYPGLAGEYQETQYF
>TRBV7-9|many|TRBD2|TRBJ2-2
TGTGCCAGCAGATCCGCCGGGACTAGCGGTACGGGAGGGGAGCTGTTTTTT
CASRSAGTSGTGGELFF
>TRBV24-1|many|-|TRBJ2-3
TGTGCCACCAGTGAGGGTTACACAGATACGCAGTATTTT
CATSEGYTDTQYF
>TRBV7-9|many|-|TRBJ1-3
TGTGCCACCCGCGTGGTCTCTGGAAACACCATATATTTT
CATRVVSGNTIYF
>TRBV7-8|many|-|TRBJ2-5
TGTGCCAGCAGCAACAGGGTGTTAGAGACCCAGTACTTC
CASSNRVLETQYF
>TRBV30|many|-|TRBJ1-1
TGTGCCTGGAAGGCAGGTACGAACACTGAAGCTTTCTTT
CAWKAGTNTEAFF
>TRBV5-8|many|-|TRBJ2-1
TGTGCCAGCAGCTTGAAGGGGCGCTACAATGAGCAGTTCTTC
CASSLKGRYNEQFF
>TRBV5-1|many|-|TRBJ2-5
TGCGCCAGCAGCTTGGTCGGGGGGCAGCGAGAGACCCAGTACTTC
CASSLVGGQRETQYF
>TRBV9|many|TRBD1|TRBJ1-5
TGTGCCAGCAGCTCGGGACAGGAGAGTGGGCAGCCCCAGCATTTT
CASSSGQESGQPQHF
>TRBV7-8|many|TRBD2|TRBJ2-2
TGTGCCAGCAGCGAATCGAACCGAGGGACTAGCGGGGGGACGAACACCGGGGAGCTGTTTTTT
CASSESNRGTSGGTNTGELFF
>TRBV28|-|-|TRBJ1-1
TGTGCCAGCAGTCGTGACGGCCTGAACACTGAAGCTTTCTTT
CASSRDGLNTEAFF
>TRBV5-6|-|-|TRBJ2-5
TGTGCCAGCAGCGCAAGGTTGGCCCAGTACTTC
CASSARLAQYF
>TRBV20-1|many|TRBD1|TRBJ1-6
TGCAGTGCTAGAGTTATGGACAGGAGCTCACCCCTCCACTTT
CSARVMDRSSPLHF
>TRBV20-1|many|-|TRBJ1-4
TGCAGTGCTGCAGACGGCGAAAAACTGTTTTTT
CSAADGEKLFF
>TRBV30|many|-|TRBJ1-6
TGTGCCTGCGCTCTGAGGCCGCACACACCCCTCCACTTT
CACALRPHTPLHF
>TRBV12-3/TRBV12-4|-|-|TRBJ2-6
TGTGCCAGCAGGGAGGGACCGAGCTCTGGGGCCAACGTCCTGACTTTC
CASREGPSSGANVLTF
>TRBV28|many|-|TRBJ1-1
TGTGCCAGCAGTTCCGAACGGGAGCTTGAAGCTTTCTTT
CASSSERELEAFF
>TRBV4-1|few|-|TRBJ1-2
TGCGCCAGCAGCCAAGAGCCAGCTAACTATGGCTACACCTTC
CASSQEPANYGYTF
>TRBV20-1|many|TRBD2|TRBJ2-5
TGCAGTGCTGATATACGAGCGGGAGCGGGGGAGACCCAGTACTTC
CSADIRAGAGETQYF
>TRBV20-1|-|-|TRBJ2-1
TGCAGTGCTCCACCTAGCCTTCGGACTATGTACAATGAGCAGTTCTTC
CSAPPSLRTMYNEQFF
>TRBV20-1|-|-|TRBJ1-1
TGCAGTGCTAGAGATGCGGGGGGGCAGGGGAAAACTGAAGCTTTCTTT
CSARDAGGQGKTEAFF
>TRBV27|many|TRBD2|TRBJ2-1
TGTGCCAGCAGACTAGCGGGAGGGACCTACAATGAGCAGTTCTTC
CASRLAGGTYNEQFF
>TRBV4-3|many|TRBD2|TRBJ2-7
TGCGCCAGCAGCCAAGATCCCCCCTTAGCGGGAGGAGTGTATGAGCAGTACTTC
CASSQDPPLAGGVYEQYF
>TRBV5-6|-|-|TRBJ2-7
TGTGCCAGCAGCTCTTACAGGGTCTCTTACGAGCAGTACTTC
CASSSYRVSYEQYF
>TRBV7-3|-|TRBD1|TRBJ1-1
TGTGCCAGCAGCCAAGACAGGGGGTCGTGGAGCACTGAAGCTTTCTTT
CASSQDRGSWSTEAFF
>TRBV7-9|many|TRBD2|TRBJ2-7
TGTGCCAGCAGCTTAGCTGCGGGGGACTCCTACGAGCAGTACTTC
CASSLAAGDSYEQYF
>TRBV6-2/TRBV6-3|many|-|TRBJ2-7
TGTGCCAGCAGTTACTCGATTGCGGAGTACTACGAGCAGTACTTC
CASSYSIAEYYEQYF
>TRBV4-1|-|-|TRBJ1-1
TGCGCCAGCAGCCCCCTAACTGCAGGGGACACTGAAGCTTTCTTT
CASSPLTAGDTEAFF
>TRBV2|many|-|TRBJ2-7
TGTGCCAGCAGTTCTCGGGCCCCAGAGGAGCAGTACTTC
CASSSRAPEEQYF
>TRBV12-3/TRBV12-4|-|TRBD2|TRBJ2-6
TGTGCCAGCAGTTTTTTTGGCGGGGGGGCGGGGGGGGCCAACGTCCTGACTTTC
CASSFFGGGAGGANVLTF
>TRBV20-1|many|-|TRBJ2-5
TGCAGTGCTAGAGTCCCCGGGACCCGCCAAGAGACCCAGTACTTC
CSARVPGTRQETQYF
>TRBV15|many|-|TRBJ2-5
TGTGCCACCAGCAGAGCGCGGACAGTACAAGAGACCCAGTACTTC
CATSRARTVQETQYF
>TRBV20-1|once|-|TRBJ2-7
TGCAGTACATGGACGGAAAGCTACGAGCAGTACTTC
CSTWTESYEQYF
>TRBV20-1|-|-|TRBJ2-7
TGCAGCGCACTTAGGGGGACCTACGAGCAGTACTTC
CSALRGTYEQYF